These 10 T cell receptor beta chains came from one sample sequenced in a study of tumor-infiltrating lymphocytes in oesophageal squamous cell carcinoma. TCRdb itself ran the PCR reads through MiXCR, one entry per CDR3 protein. The table records 18,000 or so distinct CDR3 sequences, roughly two fifths of them present only once. Sequencing input: esophageal tumor tissue. These receptors were taken from a male donor with esophageal squamous cell carcinoma.

Regarding this clonotype: A much larger clone differs by one base, so this may be a read error. V usage is TRBV5-4 and J usage is TRBJ2-7; tentatively, D is TRBD1 (5 bases). V lost 4 bases and J lost 7, with 18 bases in between. The CDR3 contains 14 residues. CDR1 is SGHNT and CDR2 is YYREEE in the germline V gene (reference sequence). The CDR3 DNA follows: TGTGCCAGCAGCATAGGACACCCGGCGAATGAGCAGTACTTC. Residues: CASSIGHPANEQYF.

The rearrangement joins TRBV27 to TRBJ2-5; 8 bases map to TRBD1. Gene TRBJ2-7 matches the end of the DNA better, so the J call may be wrong. Germline V gives CDR1 MNHEY, CDR2 SMNVEV (reference sequence). The CDR3 spans 14 residues. CDR3 sequence: CASSPPGGWNEQYF. Written as DNA, the CDR3 is TGTGCCAGCAGTCCGCCAGGGGGCTGGAACGAGCAGTACTTC.

Details on this clonotype: The CDR3 ends on some other residue instead of the conserved phenylalanine or tryptophan, so this is likely a read error. Because the CDR3's place on the DNA is in doubt, the DNA is left out and the CDR3 is given as listed by TCRdb. The chain carries TRBV6-1 and TRBJ2-7; the table's D call TRBD2 went unverified against the DNA. The CDR3 is 16 amino acids long, termini counted. CDR1 is MNHNS, CDR2 SASEGT, per germline. CDR3 region: CASSELSVNSPLHFGN.

This chain links TRBV7-2 with TRBJ2-6; 9 bases align to TRBD2. The end of the DNA fits TRBJ2-1 better, so the J call may be wrong. The CDR3 has 16 amino acids. The germline gives CDR1 SGHTA, CDR2 FQGNSA. CDR3: CASSPKAGGGADEQFF. The CDR3 DNA follows: TGTGCCAGCAGCCCCAAGGCGGGAGGGGGAGCGGATGAGCAGTTCTTC.

This clonotype occurred once. The chain combines TRBV7-6 with TRBJ2-2, with D possibly called TRBD1 or TRBD2 (5 bases each). V lost 5 bases and J 1 base, leaving 8 bases between the germline ends. Germline V gene sequence: CDR1 SGHVS, CDR2 FNYEAQ. The CDR3 sequence is 14 residues long. The CDR3 DNA reads as TGTGCCAGCAGCCTGGGACGGAACACCGGGGAGCTGTTTTTT. Translation: CASSLGRNTGELFF.

On this clonotype itself: It is likely a read error, because the conserved phenylalanine at the end of the CDR3 is missing. The DNA is omitted, as the CDR3 cannot be located on it reliably, and the CDR3 follows TCRdb's listing. The V gene is TRBV7-2, the J gene TRBJ2-3; TRBD1, as called in the table, went unchecked against the DNA. The CDR3 is 10 residues long, counting both termini. Per germline, CDR1 SGHTA and CDR2 FQGNSA. CDR3 amino acids: CASSSSYLRG.

The V call is TRBV7-9, the J call TRBJ2-7, with D perhaps TRBD2 (6 bases). The J call may be in error: the DNA end matches TRBJ2-1 better. The CDR3 sequence is 16 residues long. Germline V gene sequence: CDR1 SEHNR, CDR2 FQNEAQ (reference sequence). Written as DNA, the CDR3 is TGTGCCAGCAGCTTAGTCGGGACTGGAGCCTACAATGAGCAGTTCTTC. Its translation: CASSLVGTGAYNEQFF.

At least ten counts were recorded for this clonotype. The CDR3 DNA follows: TGTGCCAGCAAGTGGCAGGGGGCCGCTAATGAAAAACTGTTTTTT. Amino acid sequence: CASKWQGAANEKLFF. The chain combines TRBV6-1 with TRBJ1-4; TRBD1 matches 8 bases. CDR1 is MNHNS, CDR2 SASEGT, per germline. CDR3 size: 15 residues. V shed 7 bases and J 3 bases; nucleotides not matched to a gene: 7.

This clonotype was counted ten times or more. The chain joins TRBV10-2 to TRBJ2-3; D is perhaps TRBD1 or TRBD2 (5 bases each). The CDR3 loop spans 13 amino acids. Trimming removed 5 bases at V and 6 bases at J, with 12 bases between. Germline V gene sequence: CDR1 WSHSY, CDR2 SAAADI. Written as DNA, the CDR3 is TGCGCCAGCAGTAGGGACCCTGCGGATACGCAGTATTTT. Its protein is CASSRDPADTQYF.

The table lists this clonotype with many counts. This chain joins TRBV6-1 and TRBJ1-1; no clear D gene. Germline V gene lookup returns CDR1 MNHNS and CDR2 SASEGT. Trimming stripped 5 bases from V and 6 bases from J, with 13 bases between. The CDR3 spans 13 residues. This chain's CDR3 is CASSTGPGAEAFF. Here the CDR3 DNA reads TGTGCCAGCAGTACCGGACCGGGAGCTGAAGCTTTCTTT.